These T cell receptor beta chains were read from a single sample in a study of cytomegalovirus exposure and HLA in healthy donors. Some clones are missing from TCRdb's copy, which holds only in-frame ones; the method was immunoSEQ multiplex PCR. The profile covers some 90,000 clones, with roughly 73% appearing a single time and approximately 4.7% taken by the ten largest. Sequenced input: PBMCs. These receptors were collected from a male donor in good health and CMV-seropositive. Each CDR3 is given with its conserved first and last residue. Each record gives: J gene, D gene, clone size, V gene, CDR3 protein, CDR3 DNA. A D gene is named only where the DNA matches it firmly. Only some rows state a clone size, as once, few, many or a class for expanded clones.

j_gene: TRBJ1-1; d_gene: NA; abundance: once; v_gene: TRBV7-2; CDR3aa: CASSLAAPRGGTEAFF; CDR3nt: TGTGCCAGCAGCTTAGCAGCCCCCCGCGGGGGGACTGAAGCTTTCTTT
j_gene: TRBJ1-3; d_gene: NA; abundance: NA; v_gene: TRBV30; CDR3aa: CASTFHSGNTIYF; CDR3nt: TGTGCCTCGACTTTCCACTCTGGAAACACCATATATTTT
j_gene: TRBJ1-5; d_gene: TRBD1; abundance: NA; v_gene: TRBV6-6; CDR3aa: CASSTGVRQPQHF; CDR3nt: TGTGCCAGCAGCACAGGGGTTCGACAGCCCCAGCATTTT
j_gene: TRBJ2-1; d_gene: NA; abundance: NA; v_gene: TRBV7-2; CDR3aa: CASSPSRNSYNEQFF; CDR3nt: TGTGCCAGCAGTCCTTCCAGGAACTCCTACAATGAGCAGTTCTTC
j_gene: TRBJ1-4; d_gene: NA; abundance: NA; v_gene: TRBV28; CDR3aa: CASTRTGKVLFF; CDR3nt: TGTGCCAGCACAAGAACCGGGAAGGTACTGTTTTTT
j_gene: TRBJ2-7; d_gene: NA; abundance: NA; v_gene: TRBV5-6; CDR3aa: CASCLWGGYSYEQYF; CDR3nt: TGTGCCAGCTGCCTTTGGGGCGGCTACTCCTACGAGCAGTACTTC
j_gene: TRBJ2-5; d_gene: TRBD1; abundance: few; v_gene: TRBV7-2; CDR3aa: CASRQGVGETQYF; CDR3nt: TGTGCCAGCAGGCAGGGGGTCGGCGAGACCCAGTACTTC
j_gene: TRBJ1-2; d_gene: NA; abundance: NA; v_gene: TRBV7-2; CDR3aa: CASSLESRMGFYGYTF; CDR3nt: TGTGCCAGCAGCTTAGAGAGCAGGATGGGCTTCTATGGCTACACCTTC
j_gene: TRBJ1-1; d_gene: NA; abundance: NA; v_gene: TRBV5-8; CDR3aa: CASRRGGRINTEAFF; CDR3nt: TGTGCCAGCAGGAGGGGGGGCAGGATAAACACTGAAGCTTTCTTT
j_gene: TRBJ2-7; d_gene: TRBD2; abundance: NA; v_gene: TRBV20-1; CDR3aa: CSVSGEHEQYF; CDR3nt: TGCAGTGTTAGCGGGGAACACGAGCAGTACTTC
j_gene: TRBJ2-5; d_gene: TRBD1; abundance: NA; v_gene: TRBV5-6; CDR3aa: CASSVRGTGAETQYF; CDR3nt: TGTGCCAGCAGTGTGAGGGGGACAGGGGCCGAGACCCAGTACTTC
j_gene: TRBJ2-1; d_gene: TRBD2; abundance: NA; v_gene: TRBV4-2; CDR3aa: CASSQDEGGRGNEQFF; CDR3nt: TGTGCCAGCAGCCAAGATGAAGGCGGGAGGGGCAATGAGCAGTTCTTC
j_gene: TRBJ2-1; d_gene: NA; abundance: NA; v_gene: TRBV15; CDR3aa: CATSTGGAQNEQFF; CDR3nt: TGTGCCACCAGCACCGGAGGGGCCCAAAATGAGCAGTTCTTC
j_gene: TRBJ2-5; d_gene: TRBD1; abundance: NA; v_gene: TRBV30; CDR3aa: CAWKAGTGGLETQYF; CDR3nt: TGTGCCTGGAAAGCCGGGACAGGGGGCCTCGAGACCCAGTACTTC
j_gene: TRBJ2-1; d_gene: NA; abundance: once; v_gene: TRBV7-9; CDR3aa: CASSPPGTGGNEQFF; CDR3nt: TGTGCCAGCAGCCCCCCGGGAACCGGTGGCAATGAGCAGTTCTTC
j_gene: TRBJ2-1; d_gene: TRBD2; abundance: NA; v_gene: TRBV19; CDR3aa: CASSWGGDSYNEQFF; CDR3nt: TGTGCCAGTAGTTGGGGGGGGGACTCCTACAATGAGCAGTTCTTC
j_gene: TRBJ2-3; d_gene: NA; abundance: NA; v_gene: TRBV5-8; CDR3aa: CASSLRTDTQYF; CDR3nt: TGTGCCAGCAGCTTGAGGACTGATACGCAGTATTTT
j_gene: TRBJ2-2; d_gene: NA; abundance: NA; v_gene: TRBV4-1; CDR3aa: CASSLGGSTTGELFF; CDR3nt: TGCGCCAGCAGCCTTGGAGGCTCCACCACCGGGGAGCTGTTTTTT
j_gene: TRBJ1-1; d_gene: NA; abundance: once; v_gene: TRBV7-8; CDR3aa: CASSLKIRTLNTEAFF; CDR3nt: TGTGCCAGCAGCTTAAAAATTCGGACATTGAACACTGAAGCTTTCTTT
j_gene: TRBJ2-2; d_gene: NA; abundance: NA; v_gene: TRBV7-7; CDR3aa: CASSPRTAGTGELFF; CDR3nt: TGTGCCAGCAGCCCCCGTACGGCGGGCACCGGGGAGCTGTTTTTT
j_gene: TRBJ1-2; d_gene: NA; abundance: few; v_gene: TRBV7-9; CDR3aa: CASSSQRTANYGYTF; CDR3nt: TGTGCCAGCAGCTCTCAACGGACAGCTAACTATGGCTACACCTTC
j_gene: TRBJ1-2; d_gene: TRBD1; abundance: NA; v_gene: TRBV14; CDR3aa: CASSPWTGGSGAEGYTF; CDR3nt: TGTGCCAGCAGCCCCTGGACAGGGGGCTCCGGAGCGGAGGGCTACACCTTC
j_gene: TRBJ2-7; d_gene: TRBD2; abundance: NA; v_gene: TRBV28; CDR3aa: CASAGGGMMNYEQYF; CDR3nt: TGTGCCAGCGCCGGGGGGGGCATGATGAACTACGAGCAGTACTTC
j_gene: TRBJ2-1; d_gene: NA; abundance: NA; v_gene: TRBV29-1; CDR3aa: CSVEGRFRSSYNEQFF; CDR3nt: TGCAGCGTTGAAGGGAGATTTCGCAGCTCCTACAATGAGCAGTTCTTC
j_gene: TRBJ1-6; d_gene: TRBD1; abundance: NA; v_gene: TRBV5-6; CDR3aa: CASSLRTGGLYNSPLHF; CDR3nt: TGTGCCAGCAGCTTGAGGACAGGGGGCCTTTATAATTCACCCCTCCACTTT
j_gene: TRBJ1-2; d_gene: TRBD1; abundance: once; v_gene: TRBV5-1; CDR3aa: CASSLAPDRVDLGYTF; CDR3nt: TGCGCCAGCAGCTTGGCCCCCGACAGGGTCGATCTTGGCTACACCTTC
j_gene: TRBJ2-5; d_gene: NA; abundance: NA; v_gene: TRBV5-1; CDR3aa: CASSLGDLPGETQYF; CDR3nt: TGCGCCAGCAGCTTGGGGGACTTGCCGGGGGAGACCCAGTACTTC
j_gene: TRBJ1-2; d_gene: TRBD1; abundance: NA; v_gene: TRBV11-2; CDR3aa: CASSSVTGPNGGYTF; CDR3nt: TGTGCCAGCAGCTCAGTGACAGGGCCCAATGGTGGCTACACCTTC
j_gene: TRBJ1-5; d_gene: TRBD1; abundance: NA; v_gene: TRBV28; CDR3aa: CASSPADRVGNQPQHF; CDR3nt: TGTGCCAGCAGCCCAGCCGACAGGGTGGGCAATCAGCCCCAGCATTTT
j_gene: TRBJ2-1; d_gene: TRBD1; abundance: few; v_gene: TRBV29-1; CDR3aa: CSVGRGPSYNEQFF; CDR3nt: TGCAGCGTTGGCAGGGGGCCCTCCTACAATGAGCAGTTCTTC
j_gene: TRBJ1-3; d_gene: TRBD1; abundance: NA; v_gene: TRBV6-5; CDR3aa: CASSLDRGGNTIYF; CDR3nt: TGTGCCAGCAGCCTAGACAGGGGTGGAAACACCATATATTTT
j_gene: TRBJ1-1; d_gene: TRBD1; abundance: NA; v_gene: TRBV19; CDR3aa: CASTKYRTGNTEAFF; CDR3nt: TGTGCCAGTACCAAATACCGGACAGGGAACACTGAAGCTTTCTTT
j_gene: TRBJ2-7; d_gene: NA; abundance: once; v_gene: TRBV28; CDR3aa: CASSFGGGAYEQYF; CDR3nt: TGTGCCAGCAGTTTCGGTGGGGGCGCCTACGAGCAGTACTTC
j_gene: TRBJ2-5; d_gene: NA; abundance: once; v_gene: TRBV19; CDR3aa: CASSIGVQETQYF; CDR3nt: TGTGCCAGTAGTATCGGGGTCCAAGAGACCCAGTACTTC
j_gene: TRBJ2-5; d_gene: TRBD2; abundance: few; v_gene: TRBV18; CDR3aa: CASSPEWREGQETQYF; CDR3nt: TGTGCCAGCTCACCCGAGTGGCGGGAGGGCCAGGAGACCCAGTACTTC
j_gene: TRBJ1-5; d_gene: NA; abundance: NA; v_gene: TRBV19; CDR3aa: CASGVYSNQPQHF; CDR3nt: TGTGCCAGCGGAGTATATAGCAATCAGCCCCAGCATTTT
j_gene: TRBJ1-5; d_gene: NA; abundance: NA; v_gene: TRBV9; CDR3aa: CASSVAGTTGQPQHF; CDR3nt: TGTGCCAGCAGCGTAGCCGGGACAACCGGTCAGCCCCAGCATTTT
j_gene: TRBJ2-5; d_gene: NA; abundance: once; v_gene: TRBV10-2; CDR3aa: CASLDRGQSETQYF; CDR3nt: TGCGCCAGCCTTGATCGGGGTCAGTCAGAGACCCAGTACTTC
j_gene: TRBJ2-1; d_gene: NA; abundance: NA; v_gene: TRBV2; CDR3aa: CASKFSAGNEQFF; CDR3nt: TGTGCCAGCAAATTCTCGGCGGGCAATGAGCAGTTCTTC
j_gene: TRBJ2-7; d_gene: NA; abundance: NA; v_gene: TRBV6-1; CDR3aa: CASSQAQSYEQYF; CDR3nt: TGTGCCAGCAGTCAGGCACAGAGCTACGAGCAGTACTTC
j_gene: TRBJ2-5; d_gene: TRBD1; abundance: few; v_gene: TRBV15; CDR3aa: CATSRDRGSQETQYF; CDR3nt: TGTGCCACCAGCAGAGACAGGGGGTCCCAAGAGACCCAGTACTTC
j_gene: TRBJ2-7; d_gene: NA; abundance: few; v_gene: TRBV6-4; CDR3aa: CASSDSIDSIVFEQYF; CDR3nt: TGTGCCAGCAGTGACTCGATCGACAGCATCGTTTTCGAGCAGTACTTC
j_gene: TRBJ2-1; d_gene: TRBD1; abundance: NA; v_gene: TRBV6-6; CDR3aa: CASRRTGLGNEQFF; CDR3nt: TGTGCCAGCAGAAGGACAGGTCTTGGGAATGAGCAGTTCTTC
j_gene: TRBJ1-2; d_gene: TRBD1; abundance: NA; v_gene: TRBV19; CDR3aa: CASSPQTGWGYTF; CDR3nt: TGTGCCAGTAGTCCCCAGACAGGGTGGGGCTACACCTTC
j_gene: TRBJ2-3; d_gene: TRBD1; abundance: NA; v_gene: TRBV19; CDR3aa: CASSIRQGAISTDTQYF; CDR3nt: TGTGCCAGTAGTATAAGACAGGGGGCAATCAGCACAGATACGCAGTATTTT
j_gene: TRBJ1-1; d_gene: NA; abundance: NA; v_gene: TRBV7-9; CDR3aa: CASSPRDTPGEAFF; CDR3nt: TGTGCCAGCAGCCCGAGGGACACCCCGGGGGAAGCTTTCTTT
j_gene: TRBJ2-3; d_gene: TRBD2; abundance: NA; v_gene: TRBV9; CDR3aa: CASSVREGAAIADTQYF; CDR3nt: TGTGCCAGCAGCGTACGGGAGGGCGCAGCTATCGCAGATACGCAGTATTTT
j_gene: TRBJ2-1; d_gene: TRBD2; abundance: once; v_gene: TRBV6-1; CDR3aa: CASSGEPGLARSEQFF; CDR3nt: TGTGCCAGCAGTGGGGAACCGGGACTAGCGCGCAGTGAGCAGTTCTTC
j_gene: TRBJ2-2; d_gene: NA; abundance: NA; v_gene: TRBV1; CDR3aa: CTSSQDLLTGTNTGELFF; CDR3nt: TGCACCAGCAGCCAAGATCTTTTAACAGGGACAAACACCGGGGAGCTGTTTTTT
j_gene: TRBJ1-1; d_gene: TRBD1; abundance: NA; v_gene: TRBV4-1; CDR3aa: CASSLGTGGAEAFF; CDR3nt: TGCGCCAGCAGCTTAGGGACAGGGGGTGCCGAAGCTTTCTTT
j_gene: TRBJ2-5; d_gene: TRBD2; abundance: NA; v_gene: TRBV27; CDR3aa: CASRSGGAEETQYF; CDR3nt: TGTGCCAGCAGGAGCGGGGGGGCGGAGGAGACCCAGTACTTC
j_gene: TRBJ2-1; d_gene: NA; abundance: NA; v_gene: TRBV19; CDR3aa: CASSIGGGVEEQFF; CDR3nt: TGTGCCAGTAGTATAGGAGGAGGGGTGGAGGAGCAGTTCTTC
j_gene: TRBJ2-7; d_gene: TRBD2; abundance: NA; v_gene: TRBV5-1; CDR3aa: CASSLGLAGSSMTYEQYF; CDR3nt: TGCGCCAGCAGCTTGGGACTAGCGGGCTCTTCGATGACCTACGAGCAGTACTTC
j_gene: TRBJ2-7; d_gene: NA; abundance: NA; v_gene: TRBV28; CDR3aa: CASSESWGAYEQYF; CDR3nt: TGTGCCAGTTCAGAATCGTGGGGGGCCTACGAGCAGTACTTC
j_gene: TRBJ2-1; d_gene: NA; abundance: NA; v_gene: TRBV5-4; CDR3aa: CASSAPGGSSYNEQFF; CDR3nt: TGTGCCAGCAGCGCGCCGGGGGGCAGCTCCTACAATGAGCAGTTCTTC
j_gene: TRBJ2-7; d_gene: NA; abundance: NA; v_gene: TRBV5-4; CDR3aa: CASSRAGRTYEQYF; CDR3nt: TGTGCCAGCAGCCGTGCAGGGAGGACCTACGAGCAGTACTTC
j_gene: TRBJ1-1; d_gene: NA; abundance: NA; v_gene: TRBV6-1; CDR3aa: CASSVPRGTYIITEAFF; CDR3nt: TGTGCCAGCAGTGTCCCACGCGGGACCTATATTATCACTGAAGCTTTCTTT